The source of this TCR beta chain is a study of molecular identifiers for immune sequencing clone quantification (dated by TCRdb to 2017 to 2018). Broadly, across the study: For a replicate experiment, the RNA from either 20,000 or 100,000 naive CD8 T cells was divided into five aliquots, and four of those aliquots went on to sequencing. The study was a methods study using CD8 T cells to benchmark molecular-identifier clustering-based TCR repertoire sequencing (MIDCIRS) and TCR RNA copy counting.

Libraries of naive CD8 T cells were generated from about 21,000 to 970,000 sorted cells, with 10%, 30% or 50% of the purified RNA used. Naive CD8 T cells, defined as CD8+CD4-CCR7+CD45RA+, were FACS-sorted into RLT Plus buffer on a BD FACSAria II. To test detection sensitivity, Jurkat RNA equivalent to about ten TCR copies was spiked into samples of roughly 17,000-1,000,000 naive CD8 T cells. Enrichment of CD8 T cells was done with RosetteSep CD8+ T Cell Enrichment Cocktail plus Ficoll-Paque, and ACK red cell lysis came afterward. Comments on this clonotype: Its antigen specificity is not known. Per-base qualities were not stored, and no clone one base away is much larger.

Summary of the overall study and its limitations: In CMV-specific effector cells, over 98% of molecules were held by clones above 20 RNA copies, whereas under 1% of molecules were held by such clones in naive cells. When barcode sub-clustering was left out, chimeric consensus sequences inflated TCR diversity, with chimeras reaching as high as 47%. Modeling gave approximately 3 recovered TCR RNA copies per cell versus 8 to 10 by digital PCR, implying approximately 30% capture efficiency. Highly expanded clone sizes could be underestimated if identical TCR molecules share a barcode. Spiked-in Jurkat TCR RNA equal to a single cell's worth was reported to be detectable even within 1,100,000 naive CD8 T cells. Spiked-in Jurkat TCR RNA (approximately 10 copies' worth), which is not part of the donor repertoire, was contained in the naive libraries.

Library creation used PCR. The data were produced on a NextSeq 500. Bulk TCR libraries were generated as previously described, with the TCR primers listed in Table S5 used. Purification of total RNA was performed with the Qiagen AllPrep DNA/RNA kit. Reads from multiple sequencing runs of the same library were pooled before analysis. The study's processing was this. Reads were retained only if their TCR constant sequence matched exactly, and those retained reads were trimmed to 150 nt and grouped according to their 12-nt molecular barcodes. Reads inside each barcode group were sub-clustered using a 15% Levenshtein threshold, and a quality-weighted consensus sequence was constructed for each RNA molecule. Non-functional sequences were filtered out, along with any lower-count sequence sitting one edit away from another sequence. Barcode sub-clusters with fewer than 20% of the maximum read count were removed, based on fitting two negative binomial distributions. The public reads were reanalyzed by TCRdb: fastp trimming at Q25, MiXCR alignment, in-frame beta chains only. One record per CDR3 amino acid sequence lists the most common genes and DNA. TCRdb, not the authors, supplied the V and J calls. The sample data list 85,000 to 130,000 distinct CDR3 sequences, and 36% of these were observed just once. The top ten hold around 4% of the sample.

Sequences were obtained from naive CD8+ T cells from blood, with Jurkat cell RNA spiked in. Read against the paper, the sample's cell subset or site label means: FACS-sorted CD8+CD4-CCR7+CD45RA+ naive T cells. This TCR derives from a human donor in good health. Some libraries in this study had Jurkat cell RNA spiked in.

The bases read TGCGCCAGCAGTCAGCAGGGCAGTACCGGGACTACCTACGAGCAGTACTTC. Its protein product is CASSQQGSTGTTYEQYF. This chain is built from TRBV23-1 and TRBJ2-7, with TRBD2 identical over 7 junction bases. TRBV23-1 is placed among ORFs of uncertain function. V lost 3 bases and J lost 2 bases, and the count of bases not matched to a germline gene is 13. Its CDR3 holds 17 amino acids, cysteine through phenylalanine. Of all the DNA, just the CDR3 is kept, 51 bases in frame from base 1.